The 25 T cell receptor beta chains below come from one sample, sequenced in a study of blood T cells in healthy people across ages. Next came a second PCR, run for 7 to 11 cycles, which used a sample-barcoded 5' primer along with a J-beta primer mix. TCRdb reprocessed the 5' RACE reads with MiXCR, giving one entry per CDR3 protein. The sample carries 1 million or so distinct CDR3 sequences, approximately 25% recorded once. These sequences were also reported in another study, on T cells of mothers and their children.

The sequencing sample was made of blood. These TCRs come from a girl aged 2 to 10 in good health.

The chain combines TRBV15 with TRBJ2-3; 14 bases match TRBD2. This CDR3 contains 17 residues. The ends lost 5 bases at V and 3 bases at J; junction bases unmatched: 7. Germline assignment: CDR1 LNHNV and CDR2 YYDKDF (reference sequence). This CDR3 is CATSGTSGSGETDTQYF. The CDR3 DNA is TGTGCCACCAGCGGGACTAGCGGGAGCGGAGAAACAGATACGCAGTATTTT.

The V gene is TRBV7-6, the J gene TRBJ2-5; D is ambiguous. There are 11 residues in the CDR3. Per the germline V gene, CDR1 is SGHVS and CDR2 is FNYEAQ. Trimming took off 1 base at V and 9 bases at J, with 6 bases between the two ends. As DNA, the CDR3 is TGTGCCAGCAGCTTAGATTCGCCCCAGTACTTC. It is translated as CASSLDSPQYF. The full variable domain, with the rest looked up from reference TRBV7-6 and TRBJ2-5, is GAGVSQSPRYKVTKRGQDVALRCDPISGHVSLYWYRQALGQGPEFLTYFNYEAQQDKSGLPNDRFSAERPEGSISTLTIQRTEQRDSAMYRCASSLDSPQYFGPGTRLLVL.

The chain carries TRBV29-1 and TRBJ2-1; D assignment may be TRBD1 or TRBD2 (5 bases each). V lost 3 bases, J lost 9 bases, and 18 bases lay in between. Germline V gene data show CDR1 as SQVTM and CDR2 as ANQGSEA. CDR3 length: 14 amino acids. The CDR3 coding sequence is TGCAGCGTTGATCTACATAAAGGTGGGGGTGAGCAGTTCTTC. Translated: CSVDLHKGGGEQFF.

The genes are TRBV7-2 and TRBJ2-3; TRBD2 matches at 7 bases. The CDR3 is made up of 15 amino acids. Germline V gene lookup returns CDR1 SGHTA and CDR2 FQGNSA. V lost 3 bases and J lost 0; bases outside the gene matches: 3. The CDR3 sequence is CASSLGRESTDTQYF. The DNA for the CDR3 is TGTGCCAGCAGCTTGGGGCGGGAGAGCACAGATACGCAGTATTTT.

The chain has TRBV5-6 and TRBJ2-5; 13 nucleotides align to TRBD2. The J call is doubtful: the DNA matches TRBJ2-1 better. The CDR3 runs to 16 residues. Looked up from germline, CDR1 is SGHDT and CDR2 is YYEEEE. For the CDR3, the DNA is TGTGCCAGCAGGGGACTAGCGGGAACAACCTACAATGAGCAGTTCTTC. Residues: CASRGLAGTTYNEQFF.

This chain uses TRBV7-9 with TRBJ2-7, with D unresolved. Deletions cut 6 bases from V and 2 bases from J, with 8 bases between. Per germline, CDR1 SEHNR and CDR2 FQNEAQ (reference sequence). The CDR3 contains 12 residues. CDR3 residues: CASRSFPYEQYF. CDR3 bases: TGTGCCAGCAGATCCTTCCCCTACGAGCAGTACTTC.

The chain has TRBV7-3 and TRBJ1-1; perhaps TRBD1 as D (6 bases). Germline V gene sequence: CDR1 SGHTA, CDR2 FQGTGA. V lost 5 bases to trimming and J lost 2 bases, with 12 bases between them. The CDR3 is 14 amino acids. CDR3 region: CASSQDRYNTEAFF. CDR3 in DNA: TGTGCCAGCAGCCAGGACAGATACAACACTGAAGCTTTCTTT.

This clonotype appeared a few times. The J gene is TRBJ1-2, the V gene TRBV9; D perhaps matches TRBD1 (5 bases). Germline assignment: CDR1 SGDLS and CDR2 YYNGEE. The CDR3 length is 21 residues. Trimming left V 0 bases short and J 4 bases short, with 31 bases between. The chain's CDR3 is CASSVAPSVLGLNGKTYGYTF. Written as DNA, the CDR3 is TGTGCCAGCAGCGTAGCCCCTTCTGTTTTGGGGCTAAACGGTAAAACCTATGGCTACACCTTC. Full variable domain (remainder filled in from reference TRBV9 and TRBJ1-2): DSGVTQTPKHLITATGQRVTLRCSPRSGDLSVYWYQQSLDQGLQFLIQYYNGEERAKGNILERFSAQQFPDLHSELNLSSLELGDSALYFCASSVAPSVLGLNGKTYGYTFGSGTRLTVV.

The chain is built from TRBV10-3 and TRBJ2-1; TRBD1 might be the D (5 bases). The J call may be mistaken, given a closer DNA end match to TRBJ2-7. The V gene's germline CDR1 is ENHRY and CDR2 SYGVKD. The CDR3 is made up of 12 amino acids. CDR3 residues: CAISEGQDEQYF. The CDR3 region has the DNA TGTGCCATCAGTGAGGGACAAGACGAGCAGTACTTC.

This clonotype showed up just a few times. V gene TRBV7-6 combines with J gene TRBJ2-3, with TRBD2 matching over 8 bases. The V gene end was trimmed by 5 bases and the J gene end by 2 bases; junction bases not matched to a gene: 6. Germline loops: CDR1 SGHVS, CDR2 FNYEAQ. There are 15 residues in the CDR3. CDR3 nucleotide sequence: TGTGCCAGCAGCCCTCGGGGGGGGCCCACAGATACGCAGTATTTT. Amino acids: CASSPRGGPTDTQYF.

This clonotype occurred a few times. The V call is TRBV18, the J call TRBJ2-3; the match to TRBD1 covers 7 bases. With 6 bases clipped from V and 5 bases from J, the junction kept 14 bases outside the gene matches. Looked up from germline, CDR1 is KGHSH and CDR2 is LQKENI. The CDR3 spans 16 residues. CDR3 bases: TGTGCCAGCTCTCGAGACAGGGAGAGGGCTAGAGATACGCAGTATTTT. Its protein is CASSRDRERARDTQYF.

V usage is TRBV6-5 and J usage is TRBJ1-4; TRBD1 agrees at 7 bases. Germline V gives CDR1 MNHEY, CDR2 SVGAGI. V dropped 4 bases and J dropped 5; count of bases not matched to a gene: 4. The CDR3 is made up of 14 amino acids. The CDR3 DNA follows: TGTGCCAGCAGTTTAACGACAGGGAATGAAAAACTGTTTTTT. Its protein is CASSLTTGNEKLFF.

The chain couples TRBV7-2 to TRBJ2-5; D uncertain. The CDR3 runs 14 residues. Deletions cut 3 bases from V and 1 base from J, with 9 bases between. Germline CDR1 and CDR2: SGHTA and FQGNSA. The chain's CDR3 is CASSFFLGQETQYF. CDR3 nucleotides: TGTGCCAGCAGCTTCTTCTTAGGCCAAGAGACCCAGTACTTC. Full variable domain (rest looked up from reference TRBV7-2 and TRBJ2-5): GAGVSQSPSNKVTEKGKDVELRCDPISGHTALYWYRQSLGQGLEFLIYFQGNSAPDKSGLPSDRFSAERTGGSVSTLTIQRTQQEDSAVYLCASSFFLGQETQYFGPGTRLLVL.

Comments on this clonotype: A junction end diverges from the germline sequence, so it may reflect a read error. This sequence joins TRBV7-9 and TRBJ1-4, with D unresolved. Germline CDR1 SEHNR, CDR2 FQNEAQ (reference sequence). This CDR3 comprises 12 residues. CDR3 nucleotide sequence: TGTGCCAGCAGCTACGGCGCAGGTCCCCAGGTTTTT. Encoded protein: CASSYGAGPQVF.

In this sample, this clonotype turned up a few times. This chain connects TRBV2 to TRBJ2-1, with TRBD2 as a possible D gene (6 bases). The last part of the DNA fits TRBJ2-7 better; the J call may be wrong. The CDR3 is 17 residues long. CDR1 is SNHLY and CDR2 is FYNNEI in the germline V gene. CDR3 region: CASRGSRTIGRPHEQYF. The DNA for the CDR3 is TGTGCCAGCAGAGGTTCAAGGACAATAGGGAGGCCCCACGAGCAGTACTTC.

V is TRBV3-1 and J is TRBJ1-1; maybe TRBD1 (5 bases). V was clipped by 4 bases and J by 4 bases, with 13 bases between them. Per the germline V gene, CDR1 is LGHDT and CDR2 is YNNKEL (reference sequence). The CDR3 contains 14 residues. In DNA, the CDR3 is TGTGCCAGCAGCCCCCTGGTGGGGGGCACTGAAGCTTTCTTT. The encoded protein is CASSPLVGGTEAFF.

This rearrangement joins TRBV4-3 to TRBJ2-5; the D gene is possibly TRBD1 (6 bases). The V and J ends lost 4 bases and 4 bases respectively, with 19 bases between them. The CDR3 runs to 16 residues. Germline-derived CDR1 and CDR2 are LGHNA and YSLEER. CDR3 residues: CASSRRPGAILETQYF. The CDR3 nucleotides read TGCGCCAGCAGCCGGCGTCCAGGGGCCATTCTAGAGACCCAGTACTTC.

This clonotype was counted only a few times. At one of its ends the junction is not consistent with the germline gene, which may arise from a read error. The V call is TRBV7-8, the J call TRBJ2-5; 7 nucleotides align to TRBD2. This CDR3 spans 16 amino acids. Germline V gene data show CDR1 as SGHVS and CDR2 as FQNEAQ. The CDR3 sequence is CASSRPTDVAGETQHF. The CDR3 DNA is TGTGCCAGCAGCCGACCGACCGACGTCGCGGGAGAGACCCAGCACTTC.

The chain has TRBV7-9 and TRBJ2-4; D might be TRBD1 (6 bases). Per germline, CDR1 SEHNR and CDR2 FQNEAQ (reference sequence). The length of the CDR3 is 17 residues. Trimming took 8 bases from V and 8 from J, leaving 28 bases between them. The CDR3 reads CASGLVTGPRGKYIQYF. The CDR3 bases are TGTGCCAGCGGCCTCGTGACAGGCCCCAGGGGAAAGTACATTCAGTACTTC.

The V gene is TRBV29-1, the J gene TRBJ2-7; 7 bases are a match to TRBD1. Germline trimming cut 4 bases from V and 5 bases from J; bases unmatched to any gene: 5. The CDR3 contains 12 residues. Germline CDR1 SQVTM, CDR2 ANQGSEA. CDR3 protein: CSVAGTGDEQYF. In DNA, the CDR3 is TGCAGCGTTGCCGGAACAGGGGACGAGCAGTACTTC.

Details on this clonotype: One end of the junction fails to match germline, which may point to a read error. CDR3 amino acids: CASSYTDTRYF. The DNA of the CDR3 is TGCGCCAGCAGCTACACAGATACGCGGTATTTT. This sequence joins TRBV5-1 and TRBJ2-3; D call uncertain. This CDR3 has 11 amino acids. CDR1 and CDR2 (germline): SGHRS, YFSETQ.

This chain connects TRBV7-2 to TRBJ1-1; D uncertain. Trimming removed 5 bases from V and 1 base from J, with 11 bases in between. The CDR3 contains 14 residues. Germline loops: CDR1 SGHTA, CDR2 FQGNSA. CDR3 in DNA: TGTGCCAGCAGCCCTAGCCAGTGGAACACTGAAGCTTTCTTT. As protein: CASSPSQWNTEAFF.

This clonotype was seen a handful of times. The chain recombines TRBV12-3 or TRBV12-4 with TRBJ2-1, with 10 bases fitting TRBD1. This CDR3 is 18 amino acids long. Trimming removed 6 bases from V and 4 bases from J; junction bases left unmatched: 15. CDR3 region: CASRVGQGEFALYNEQFF. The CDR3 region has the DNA TGTGCCAGCAGAGTAGGACAGGGGGAGTTTGCTTTATACAATGAGCAGTTCTTC.

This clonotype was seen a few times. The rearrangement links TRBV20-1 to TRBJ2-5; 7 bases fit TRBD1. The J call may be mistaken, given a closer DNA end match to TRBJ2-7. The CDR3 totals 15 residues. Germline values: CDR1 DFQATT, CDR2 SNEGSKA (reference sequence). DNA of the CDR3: TGCAGTGCTAGAGTACCGGGACAGCTACCCTACGAGCAGTACTTC. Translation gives CSARVPGQLPYEQYF.

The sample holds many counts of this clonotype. The CDR3 sequence: CAIGRDPRANSPLHF. CDR3 bases: TGTGCCATCGGCAGGGACCCGCGCGCGAATTCACCCCTCCACTTT. The chain recombines TRBV10-3 with TRBJ1-6; TRBD1 might be the D (5 bases). The CDR3 covers 15 residues. Deletions cut 8 bases from V and 7 bases from J, with 18 bases between. From germline, CDR1 is ENHRY and CDR2 SYGVKD.